This T cell receptor beta chain was found in a study of technical replicates of blood from several donors. Sequencing used immunoSEQ multiplex PCR; TCRdb keeps in-frame clones, though not all of them. The profile covers 100,000 or so clones, with just over 95% appearing a single time and over 0.2% taken by the ten largest. The CDR3 length is 14 residues. V was clipped by 6 bases and J by 7 bases; unmatched bases: 13. Per the germline V gene, CDR1 is SQVTM and CDR2 is ANQGSEA. The chain couples TRBV29-1 to TRBJ2-7; 9 nucleotides align to TRBD1. The sequence was collected from a human donor in good health. The sequencing input was T cells isolated from PBMCs. The CDR3 region is CSVPAGTGSGEQYF. Written as DNA, the CDR3 is TGCAGCGTCCCGGCCGGGACAGGGTCGGGTGAGCAGTACTTC.